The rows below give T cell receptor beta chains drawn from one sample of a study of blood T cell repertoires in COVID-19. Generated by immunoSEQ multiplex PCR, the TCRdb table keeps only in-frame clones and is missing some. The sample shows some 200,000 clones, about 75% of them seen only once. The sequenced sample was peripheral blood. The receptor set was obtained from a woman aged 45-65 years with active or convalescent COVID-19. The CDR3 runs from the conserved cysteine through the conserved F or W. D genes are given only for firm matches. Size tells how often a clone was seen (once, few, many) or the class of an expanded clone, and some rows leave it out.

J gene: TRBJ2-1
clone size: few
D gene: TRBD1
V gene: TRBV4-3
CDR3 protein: CASSQTGGGYNEQFF
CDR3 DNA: TGCGCCAGCAGCCAGACAGGGGGCGGCTACAATGAGCAGTTCTTC

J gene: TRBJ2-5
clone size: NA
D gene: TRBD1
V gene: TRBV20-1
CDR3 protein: CSGGGSETQYF
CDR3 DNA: TGCAGTGGAGGGGGCTCAGAGACCCAGTACTTC

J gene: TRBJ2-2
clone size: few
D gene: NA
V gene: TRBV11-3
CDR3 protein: CASSSGDSRNRELFF
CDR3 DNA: TGTGCCAGCAGCTCGGGGGACAGCCGTAACAGGGAGCTGTTTTTT

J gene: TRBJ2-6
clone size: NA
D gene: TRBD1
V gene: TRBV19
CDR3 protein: CASIRTGERSGANVLTF
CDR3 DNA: TGTGCCAGTATCCGGACAGGGGAACGATCTGGGGCCAACGTCCTGACTTTC

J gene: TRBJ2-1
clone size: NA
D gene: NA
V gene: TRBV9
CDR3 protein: CASSRRWGPNEQFF
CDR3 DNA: TGTGCCAGCAGTCGCCGGTGGGGGCCTAATGAGCAGTTCTTC

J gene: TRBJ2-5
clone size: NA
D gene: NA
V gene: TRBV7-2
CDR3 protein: CASSLQGGTETQYF
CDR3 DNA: TGTGCCAGCAGCCTACAAGGCGGGACCGAGACCCAGTACTTC

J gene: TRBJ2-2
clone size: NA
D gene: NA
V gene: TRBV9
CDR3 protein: CASSRVSGGGGELFF
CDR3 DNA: TGTGCCAGCAGCCGGGTCTCCGGTGGAGGCGGGGAGCTGTTTTTT

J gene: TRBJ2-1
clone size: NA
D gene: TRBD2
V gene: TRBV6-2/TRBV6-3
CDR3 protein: CASTPDSGVYNEQFF
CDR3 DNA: TGTGCCAGCACCCCTGATAGCGGGGTATACAATGAGCAGTTCTTC

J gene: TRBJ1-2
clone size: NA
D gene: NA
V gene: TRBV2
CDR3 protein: CASKVRGINFGYTF
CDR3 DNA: TGTGCCAGCAAAGTTAGGGGGATTAATTTTGGCTACACCTTC

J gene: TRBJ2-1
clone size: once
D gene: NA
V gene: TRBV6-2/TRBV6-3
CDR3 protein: CASSTTRQVPLWFF
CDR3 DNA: TGTGCCAGCAGTACCACGCGACAGGTCCCGTTATGGTTCTTC

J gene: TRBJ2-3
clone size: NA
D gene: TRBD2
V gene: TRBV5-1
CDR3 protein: CASSFGAGGQDTQYF
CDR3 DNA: TGCGCCAGCAGCTTCGGAGCGGGAGGGCAAGATACGCAGTATTTT

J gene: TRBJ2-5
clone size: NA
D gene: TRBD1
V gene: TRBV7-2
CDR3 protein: CASSPGTVQETQYF
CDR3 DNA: TGTGCCAGCAGCCCAGGGACAGTTCAAGAGACCCAGTACTTC

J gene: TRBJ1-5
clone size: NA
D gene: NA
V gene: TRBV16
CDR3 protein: CASSQWRGGGDQPQHF
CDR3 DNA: TGTGCCAGCAGCCAATGGAGGGGCGGTGGTGATCAGCCCCAGCATTTT

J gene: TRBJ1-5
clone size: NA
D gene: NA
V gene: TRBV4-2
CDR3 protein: CASSQDLSQPQHF
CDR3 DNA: TGTGCCAGCAGCCAAGATCTGTCTCAGCCCCAGCATTTT

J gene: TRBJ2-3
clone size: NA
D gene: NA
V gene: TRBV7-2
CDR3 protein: CASSLAPLQAGPTTDTQYF
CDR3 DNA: TGTGCCAGCAGCTTAGCGCCCCTTCAGGCGGGGCCGACGACAGATACGCAGTATTTT

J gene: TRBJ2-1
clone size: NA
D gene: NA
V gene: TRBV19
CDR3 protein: CASQVKTGYEQFF
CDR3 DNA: TGTGCCAGTCAGGTCAAGACCGGTTATGAGCAGTTCTTC

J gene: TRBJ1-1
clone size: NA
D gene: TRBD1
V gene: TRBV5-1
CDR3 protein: CASTSDRATEAFF
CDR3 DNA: TGCGCCAGCACATCCGACAGGGCTACTGAAGCTTTCTTT

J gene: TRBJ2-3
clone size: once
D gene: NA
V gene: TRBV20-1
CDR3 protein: CSASDRRSSTDTQYF
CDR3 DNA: TGCAGTGCTAGTGACAGGCGCTCTAGCACAGATACGCAGTATTTT

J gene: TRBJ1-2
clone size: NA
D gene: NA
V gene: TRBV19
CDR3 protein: CASSFGGYGYTF
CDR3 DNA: TGTGCCAGTAGTTTCGGTGGCTATGGCTACACCTTC

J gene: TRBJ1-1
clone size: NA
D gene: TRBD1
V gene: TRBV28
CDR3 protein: CASSVSGGRNTEAFF
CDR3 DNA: TGTGCCAGCAGTGTGTCAGGGGGCAGGAACACTGAAGCTTTCTTT

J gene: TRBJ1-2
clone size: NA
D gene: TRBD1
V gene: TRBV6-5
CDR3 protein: CASSYSGTGWYGYTF
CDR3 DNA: TGTGCCAGCAGTTACTCGGGGACAGGGTGGTATGGCTACACCTTC

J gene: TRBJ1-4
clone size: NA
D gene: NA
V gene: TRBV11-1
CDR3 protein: CASSPSGKATNEKLFF
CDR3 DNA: TGTGCCAGCAGCCCAAGCGGGAAGGCAACTAATGAAAAACTGTTTTTT

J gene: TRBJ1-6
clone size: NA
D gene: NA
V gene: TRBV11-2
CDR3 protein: CASSFSPVLNSPLHF
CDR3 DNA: TGTGCCAGCAGCTTTAGCCCAGTGTTGAATTCACCCCTCCACTTT

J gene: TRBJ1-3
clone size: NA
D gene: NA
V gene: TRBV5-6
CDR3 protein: CASTEQALGNTIYF
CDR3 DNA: TGTGCCAGCACCGAACAGGCCCTTGGAAACACCATATATTTT

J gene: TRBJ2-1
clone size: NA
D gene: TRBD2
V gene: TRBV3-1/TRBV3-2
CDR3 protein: CASSQDLVTSAAEQFF
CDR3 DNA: TGTGCCAGCAGCCAAGACCTTGTGACTAGCGCGGCTGAGCAGTTCTTC

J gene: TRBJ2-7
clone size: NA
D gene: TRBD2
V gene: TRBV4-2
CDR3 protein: CASSQGTRDYEQYF
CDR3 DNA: TGTGCCAGCAGCCAAGGGACTAGGGACTACGAGCAGTACTTC

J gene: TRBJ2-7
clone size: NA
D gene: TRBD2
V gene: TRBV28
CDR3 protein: CASSSGLARSYEQYF
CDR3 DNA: TGTGCCAGCAGCTCGGGACTAGCGCGATCCTACGAGCAGTACTTC

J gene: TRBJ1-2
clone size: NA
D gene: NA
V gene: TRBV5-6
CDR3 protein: CASSPTDSGYTF
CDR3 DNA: TGTGCCAGCAGCCCGACAGATTCTGGCTACACCTTC

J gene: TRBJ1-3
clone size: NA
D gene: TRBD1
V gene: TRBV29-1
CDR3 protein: CSVVDRNAGNTIYF
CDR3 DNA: TGCAGCGTTGTGGACAGGAACGCTGGAAACACCATATATTTT

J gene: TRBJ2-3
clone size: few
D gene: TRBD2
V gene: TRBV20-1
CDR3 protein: CSASIGPSGGTDTQYF
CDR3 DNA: TGCAGTGCTAGTATTGGGCCGAGCGGGGGCACAGATACGCAGTATTTT

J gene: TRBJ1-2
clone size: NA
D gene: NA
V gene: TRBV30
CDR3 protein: CAWNGLEYGYTF
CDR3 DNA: TGTGCCTGGAACGGACTGGAATATGGCTACACCTTC

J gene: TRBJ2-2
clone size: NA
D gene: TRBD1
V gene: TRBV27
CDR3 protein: CASSLRQGARTTGELFF
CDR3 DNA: TGTGCCAGCAGTTTAAGGCAGGGGGCGCGAACCACCGGGGAGCTGTTTTTT

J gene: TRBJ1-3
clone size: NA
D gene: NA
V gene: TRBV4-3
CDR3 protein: CASSPTDGVRTIYF
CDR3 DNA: TGCGCCAGCAGTCCCACCGACGGGGTGAGAACCATATATTTT

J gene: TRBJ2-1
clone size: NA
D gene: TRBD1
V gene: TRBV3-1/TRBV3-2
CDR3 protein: CASSPSPGQGGNEQFF
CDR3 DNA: TGTGCCAGCAGCCCTTCACCGGGACAGGGCGGCAATGAGCAGTTCTTC

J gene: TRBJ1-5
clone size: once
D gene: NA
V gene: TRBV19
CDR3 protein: CASSPFNQPQHF
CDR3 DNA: TGTGCCAGTAGTCCTTTCAATCAGCCCCAGCATTTT

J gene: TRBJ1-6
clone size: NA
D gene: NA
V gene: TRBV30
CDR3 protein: CAWSHGEQNSPLHF
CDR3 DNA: TGTGCCTGGTCCCATGGGGAGCAAAATTCACCCCTCCACTTT

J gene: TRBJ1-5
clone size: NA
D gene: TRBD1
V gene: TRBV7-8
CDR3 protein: CASSRTGLGRGNQPQHF
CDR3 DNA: TGTGCCAGCAGTCGAACCGGATTGGGCAGGGGGAATCAGCCCCAGCATTTT

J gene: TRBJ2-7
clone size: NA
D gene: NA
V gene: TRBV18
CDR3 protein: CASSPLISRSYEQYF
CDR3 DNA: TGTGCCAGCTCACCTTTGATTTCTCGGTCCTACGAGCAGTACTTC

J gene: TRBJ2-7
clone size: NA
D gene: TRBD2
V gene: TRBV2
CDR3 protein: CASRKTSGGAYEQYF
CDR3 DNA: TGTGCCAGCAGGAAGACTAGCGGGGGGGCCTACGAGCAGTACTTC

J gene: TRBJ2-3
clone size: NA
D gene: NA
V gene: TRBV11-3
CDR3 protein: CASSSGGLGPGDTQYF
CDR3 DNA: TGTGCCAGCAGCTCCGGCGGTTTGGGTCCGGGGGATACGCAGTATTTT

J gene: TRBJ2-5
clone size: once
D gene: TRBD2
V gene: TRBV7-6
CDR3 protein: CASSLRWGLAAPTQYF
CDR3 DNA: TGTGCCAGCAGCTTAAGGTGGGGACTAGCGGCCCCAACCCAGTACTTC